This T cell receptor (beta chain) was found in a study of spatial heterogeneity in lung cancer. As for the study in general: Detected sequences consistently included more beta-chain ones than alpha-chain ones. Whole-study results and caveats: Ubiquitous, expanded tumor-derived TCRs were more frequently observed in blood at resection than at follow-up.

Time point: sample taken at primary tumor resection. Without sorting, whole RNA was sequenced from tumor, nontumor lung or frozen PBMC. The approximately 77 donors had untreated early-stage non-small cell lung cancer. This clonotype was observed once. Its antigen is unknown. This beta chain appears as a stray read in a library generated for alpha chains; its size is not informative. Germline V gene sequence: CDR1 SGDLS, CDR2 YYNGEE. This CDR3 spans 16 amino acids. The germline V and J ends were trimmed by 0 bases and 0 bases, with 10 bases remaining between them. The study tagged each TCR cDNA molecule with a unique molecular identifier. TCRdb independently ran MiXCR on the 5' RACE reads; one entry per CDR3 protein. The data hold several thousand distinct CDR3 sequences, with approximately 25% observed a single time.

This receptor was taken from a female donor with early-stage non-small cell lung cancer. This chain joins TRBV9 and TRBJ2-1; D possibly corresponds to TRBD2 (6 bases). The input for sequencing was PBMCs, taken at surgery. This CDR3 is CASSVGRGSSYNEQFF. CDR3 sequence (DNA): TGTGCCAGCAGCGTAGGGCGGGGAAGCTCCTACAATGAGCAGTTCTTC.